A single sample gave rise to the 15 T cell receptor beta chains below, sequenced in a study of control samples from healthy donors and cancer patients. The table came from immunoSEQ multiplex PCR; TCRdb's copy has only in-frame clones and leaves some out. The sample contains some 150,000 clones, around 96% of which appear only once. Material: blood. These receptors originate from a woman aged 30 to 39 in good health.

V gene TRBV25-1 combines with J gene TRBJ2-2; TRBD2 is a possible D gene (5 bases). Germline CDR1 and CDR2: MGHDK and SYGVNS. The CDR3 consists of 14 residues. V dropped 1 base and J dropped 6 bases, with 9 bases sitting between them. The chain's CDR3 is CASSELWGAGELFF. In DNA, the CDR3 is TGTGCCAGCAGTGAATTGTGGGGAGCCGGGGAGCTGTTTTTT.

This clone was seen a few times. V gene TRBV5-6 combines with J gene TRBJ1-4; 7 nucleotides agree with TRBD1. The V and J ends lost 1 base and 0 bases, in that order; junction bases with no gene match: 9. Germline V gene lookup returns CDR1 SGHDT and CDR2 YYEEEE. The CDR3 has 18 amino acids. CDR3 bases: TGTGCCAGCAGCTTGTTGCCCGGGACAGCCGCAACTAATGAAAAACTGTTTTTT. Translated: CASSLLPGTAATNEKLFF.

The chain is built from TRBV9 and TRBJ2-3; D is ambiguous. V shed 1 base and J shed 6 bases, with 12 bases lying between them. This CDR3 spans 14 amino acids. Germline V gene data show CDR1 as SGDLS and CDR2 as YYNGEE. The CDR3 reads CASSVKGVGDTQYF. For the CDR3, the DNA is TGTGCCAGCAGCGTAAAAGGAGTAGGCGATACGCAGTATTTT.

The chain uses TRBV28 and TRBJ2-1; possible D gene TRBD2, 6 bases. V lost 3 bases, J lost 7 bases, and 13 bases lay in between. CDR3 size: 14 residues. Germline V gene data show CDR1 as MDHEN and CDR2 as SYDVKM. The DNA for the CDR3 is TGTGCCAGCAGTTTGCCGGGACTGCTGAATGAGCAGTTCTTC. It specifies CASSLPGLLNEQFF.

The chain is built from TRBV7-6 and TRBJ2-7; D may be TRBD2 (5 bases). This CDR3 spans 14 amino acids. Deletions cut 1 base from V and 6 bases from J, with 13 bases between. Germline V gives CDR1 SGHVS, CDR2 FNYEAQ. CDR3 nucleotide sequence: TGTGCCAGCAGCTTAGAGGGAGCCGGGCCCGAGCAGTACTTC. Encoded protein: CASSLEGAGPEQYF.

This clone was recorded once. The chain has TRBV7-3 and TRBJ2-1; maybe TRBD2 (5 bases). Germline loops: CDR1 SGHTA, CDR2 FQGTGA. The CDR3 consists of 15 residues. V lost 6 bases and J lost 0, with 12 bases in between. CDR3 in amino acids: CASRRTRDSYNEQFF. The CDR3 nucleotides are TGTGCCAGCAGGAGGACCCGGGACTCCTACAATGAGCAGTTCTTC. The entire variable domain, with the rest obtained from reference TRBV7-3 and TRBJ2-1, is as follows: GAGVSQTPSNKVTEKGKYVELRCDPISGHTALYWYRQSLGQGPEFLIYFQGTGAADDSGLPNDRFFAVRPEGSVSTLKIQRTERGDSAVYLCASRRTRDSYNEQFFGPGTRLTVL.

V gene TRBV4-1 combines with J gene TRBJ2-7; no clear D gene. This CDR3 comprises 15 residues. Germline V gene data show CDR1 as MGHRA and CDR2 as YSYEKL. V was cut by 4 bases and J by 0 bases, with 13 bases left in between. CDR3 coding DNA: TGCGCCAGCAGCCCCCCAGCCTCAGGCTCCTACGAGCAGTACTTC. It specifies CASSPPASGSYEQYF.

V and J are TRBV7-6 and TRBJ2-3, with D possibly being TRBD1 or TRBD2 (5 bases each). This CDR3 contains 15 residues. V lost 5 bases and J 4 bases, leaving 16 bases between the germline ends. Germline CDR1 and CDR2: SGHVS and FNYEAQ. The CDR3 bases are TGTGCCAGCAGCCTACTGGGACCGCCGGCAGATACGCAGTATTTT. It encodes CASSLLGPPADTQYF.

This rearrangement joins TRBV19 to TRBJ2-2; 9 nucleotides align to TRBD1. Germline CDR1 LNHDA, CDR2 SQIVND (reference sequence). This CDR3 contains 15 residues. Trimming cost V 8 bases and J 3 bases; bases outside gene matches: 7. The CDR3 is CASVKDRGDTGELFF. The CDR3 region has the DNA TGTGCCAGTGTCAAGGACAGGGGAGACACCGGGGAGCTGTTTTTT. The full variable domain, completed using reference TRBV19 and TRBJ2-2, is DGGITQSPKYLFRKEGQNVTLSCEQNLNHDAMYWYRQDPGQGLRLIYYSQIVNDFQKGDIAEGYSVSREKKESFPLTVTSAQKNPTAFYLCASVKDRGDTGELFFGEGSRLTVL.

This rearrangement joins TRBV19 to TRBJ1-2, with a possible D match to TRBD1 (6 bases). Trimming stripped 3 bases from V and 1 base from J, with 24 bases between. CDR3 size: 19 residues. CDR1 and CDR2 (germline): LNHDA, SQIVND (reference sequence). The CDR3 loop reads CASSIVGGLGSDYNYGYTF. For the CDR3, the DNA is TGTGCCAGTAGTATCGTTGGGGGCCTGGGATCAGACTATAACTATGGCTACACCTTC.

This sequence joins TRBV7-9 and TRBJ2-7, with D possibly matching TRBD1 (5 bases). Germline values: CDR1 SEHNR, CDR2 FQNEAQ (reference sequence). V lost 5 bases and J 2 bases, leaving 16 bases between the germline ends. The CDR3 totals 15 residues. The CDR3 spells CASSPIQVTPYEQYF. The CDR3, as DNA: TGTGCCAGCAGCCCTATACAGGTCACCCCCTACGAGCAGTACTTC.

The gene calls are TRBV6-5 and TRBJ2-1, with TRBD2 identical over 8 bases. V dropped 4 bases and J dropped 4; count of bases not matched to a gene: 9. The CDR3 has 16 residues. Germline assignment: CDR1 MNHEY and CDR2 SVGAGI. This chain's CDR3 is CASSSSGLAEYNEQFF. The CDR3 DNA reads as TGTGCCAGCAGTTCCAGTGGACTAGCAGAGTACAATGAGCAGTTCTTC.

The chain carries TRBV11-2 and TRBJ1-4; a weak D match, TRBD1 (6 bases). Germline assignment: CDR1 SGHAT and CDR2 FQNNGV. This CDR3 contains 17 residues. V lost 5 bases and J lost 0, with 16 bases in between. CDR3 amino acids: CASSTTQGSATNEKLFF. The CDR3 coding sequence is TGTGCCAGCAGCACCACCCAGGGGTCTGCAACTAATGAAAAACTGTTTTTT. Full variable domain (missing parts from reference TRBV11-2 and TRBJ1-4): EAGVAQSPRYKIIEKRQSVAFWCNPISGHATLYWYQQILGQGPKLLIQFQNNGVVDDSQLPKDRFSAERLKGVDSTLKIQPAKLEDSAVYLCASSTTQGSATNEKLFFGSGTQLSVL.

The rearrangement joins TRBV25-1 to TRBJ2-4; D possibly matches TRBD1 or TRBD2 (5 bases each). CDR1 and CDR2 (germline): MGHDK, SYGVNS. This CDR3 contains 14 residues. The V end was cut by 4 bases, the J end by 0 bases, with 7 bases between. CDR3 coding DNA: TGTGCCAGCAGTGGGGACCTAGCCAAAAACATTCAGTACTTC. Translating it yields CASSGDLAKNIQYF.

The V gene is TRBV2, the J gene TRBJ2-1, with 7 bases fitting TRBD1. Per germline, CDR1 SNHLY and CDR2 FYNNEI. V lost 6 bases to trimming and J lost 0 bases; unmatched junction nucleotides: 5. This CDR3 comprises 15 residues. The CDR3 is CASRGQSSSYNEQFF. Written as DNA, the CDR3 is TGTGCCAGCAGGGGACAGTCAAGCTCCTACAATGAGCAGTTCTTC.